This T cell receptor (beta chain) was documented in a study of control samples from healthy donors and cancer patients. V lost 3 bases and J lost 0, with 9 bases in between. The CDR3 totals 15 residues. Germline-derived CDR1 and CDR2 are MGHDK and SYGVNS. Measured with immunoSEQ multiplex PCR; TCRdb has only the in-frame clones, and not every one. Here the sample spans about 120,000 clones, about 90% being singletons. This chain links TRBV25-1 with TRBJ1-3; no firm D call. The receptor was isolated from a man aged 50 or older in good health. Sequences were obtained from blood. As DNA, the CDR3 is TGTGCCAGCAGTGAGTCCGCCCTCTCTGGAAACACCATATATTTT. Translating gives CASSESALSGNTIYF.